One sample yielded the 27 T cell receptor beta chains listed below, sequenced in a study of OX40 agonist ivuxolimab in advanced cancers. Profiling relied on immunoSEQ multiplex PCR, and the TCRdb table lists in-frame clones only, not all of them. The sample has approximately 61,000 clones, about 89% seen once. The sample was CD4+ or CD8+ T cells sorted from blood, taken in a trial of the OX40 agonist ivuxolimab. The receptors derive from an adult with an advanced solid tumor such as melanoma, head and neck, liver or kidney cancer.

This clone came up once. V usage is TRBV13 and J usage is TRBJ2-1, with TRBD2 matching 9 bases. J lost 9 bases, V lost 5 bases, and 8 bases had no gene match. CDR1 is PRHDT, CDR2 FYEKMQ, per germline (reference sequence). The CDR3 totals 14 residues. CDR3 in amino acids: CASSARTSAPEQFF. The CDR3 coding sequence is TGTGCCAGCAGCGCACGGACTAGCGCGCCTGAGCAGTTCTTC.

The gene calls are TRBV27 and TRBJ2-1; 9 positions match TRBD2. The germline gives CDR1 MNHEY, CDR2 SMNVEV (reference sequence). The CDR3 spans 18 residues. V gave up 4 bases and J gave up 10 bases; unmatched junction bases: 20. The CDR3 protein is CASSSLSSGITYVTEQFF. Here the CDR3 DNA reads TGTGCCAGCAGTTCCCTCTCTAGCGGGATTACTTATGTTACCGAGCAGTTCTTC.

The rearrangement links TRBV4-3 to TRBJ2-7; TRBD2 matches 7 bases. V lost 1 base, J lost 3 bases, and 9 bases stayed unmatched. The CDR3 has 16 residues. Germline V gene data show CDR1 as LGHNA and CDR2 as YSLEER. The chain's CDR3 is CASSQASSGAYYEQYF. As DNA, the CDR3 is TGCGCCAGCAGCCAAGCCTCTAGCGGTGCCTACTACGAGCAGTACTTC.

The chain employs TRBV9 and TRBJ2-2; D is unclear. Germline CDR1 reads SGDLS; CDR2 reads YYNGEE. Trimming took 0 bases from V and 7 from J, leaving 19 bases between them. The CDR3 is 17 amino acids. CDR3 sequence: CASSVAYVPGLGGELFF. CDR3 in DNA: TGTGCCAGCAGCGTAGCTTACGTCCCGGGCCTAGGCGGGGAGCTGTTTTTT.

The rearrangement uses TRBV28 and TRBJ1-4; 9 bases agree with TRBD1. CDR3 length equals 16 residues. Germline V lookup: CDR1 MDHEN, CDR2 SYDVKM. Unmatched junction bases numbered 9, after V lost 6 bases and J lost 4 bases. This CDR3 reads CASSLYRGQGNEKLFF. The CDR3, as DNA: TGTGCCAGCAGCCTATATCGGGGACAGGGTAATGAAAAACTGTTTTTT.

The chain joins TRBV7-2 to TRBJ2-1; D is possibly TRBD2 (6 bases). Trimming pared 5 bases from V and 6 bases from J, leaving 26 bases between. The CDR3 contains 18 residues. Germline assignment: CDR1 SGHTA and CDR2 FQGNSA. CDR3 in DNA: TGTGCCAGCAGCCCGATCGGGGGACTCGTAAGAACCCTCAATGAGCAGTTCTTC. Translated, it gives CASSPIGGLVRTLNEQFF.

The rearrangement uses TRBV10-3 and TRBJ1-2, with D perhaps matching TRBD1 (5 bases). From germline, CDR1 is ENHRY and CDR2 SYGVKD. There are 13 residues in the CDR3. The V end was cut by 10 bases, the J end by 1 base, with 13 bases between. The CDR3 spells CASFRDGNYGYTF. CDR3 bases: TGTGCCAGCTTCCGGGACGGTAACTATGGCTACACCTTC.

The chain uses TRBV4-3 and TRBJ2-3; TRBD2 matches at 9 bases. The V gene end was trimmed by 0 bases and the J gene end by 4 bases; junction bases not matched to a gene: 11. Germline CDR1 is LGHNA and CDR2 is YSLEER. This CDR3 has 18 amino acids. DNA for the CDR3: TGCGCCAGCAGCCAAGACGCTGGCGGGAGGGCCGTGGCAGATACGCAGTATTTT. It codes for CASSQDAGGRAVADTQYF.

In this sample, this clone turned up once. The chain couples TRBV2 to TRBJ1-1, with TRBD1 as a possible D gene (6 bases). The CDR3 is 15 amino acids. Trimming pared 4 bases from V and 2 bases from J, leaving 14 bases between. CDR1 is SNHLY and CDR2 is FYNNEI in the germline V gene. CDR3 residues: CASSGIRGRNTEAFF. Here the CDR3 DNA reads TGTGCCAGCAGTGGAATCAGGGGTCGTAACACTGAAGCTTTCTTT.

The CDR3 loop reads CASSYSTGGIGTIYF. In DNA, the CDR3 is TGTGCCAGCAGTTACTCGACAGGGGGAATAGGGACCATATATTTT. This chain uses TRBV6-6 with TRBJ1-3; 9 bases line up with TRBD1. CDR1 is MNHNY, CDR2 SVGAGI, per germline (reference sequence). The CDR3 runs to 15 residues. V trimming: 0 bases; J trimming: 10 bases; junction bases outside the gene matches: 7.

The chain combines TRBV4-3 with TRBJ2-1; 7 nucleotides agree with TRBD1. Germline-derived CDR1 and CDR2 are LGHNA and YSLEER. The CDR3 is 13 amino acids. V lost 6 bases, J lost 6 bases, and 5 bases stayed unmatched. The CDR3 DNA reads as TGCGCCAGCAGTCCCCCAGGGGGCAATGAGCAGTTCTTC. Protein sequence: CASSPPGGNEQFF.

DNA of the CDR3: TGCGCCAGCAGTCGATGGGAAGAAACCGAACATGAGCAGTTCTTC. It codes for CASSRWEETEHEQFF. The V and J genes are TRBV4-1 and TRBJ2-1; D gene ambiguous. V lost 6 bases and J 8 bases, leaving 20 bases between the germline ends. CDR3 size: 15 residues. Germline V gives CDR1 MGHRA, CDR2 YSYEKL.

The rearrangement joins TRBV30 to TRBJ2-1; D is ambiguous. Trimming took off 2 bases at V and 3 bases at J, with 8 bases between the two ends. This CDR3 region has 13 residues. Germline V lookup: CDR1 GTSNPN, CDR2 SVGIG (reference sequence). The CDR3 sequence: CAWSRAVYNEQFF. CDR3 DNA sequence: TGTGCCTGGAGTAGGGCGGTCTACAATGAGCAGTTCTTC.

This chain links TRBV5-6 with TRBJ1-2; 8 nucleotides line up with TRBD1. The CDR3 has 15 residues. The J segment lost 2 bases and the V segment lost 7 bases, leaving 10 bases of the junction unmatched. Germline V gene data show CDR1 as SGHDT and CDR2 as YYEEEE. In DNA, the CDR3 is TGTGCCAGCCTCCCCGGGACAGGCATCAACTATGGCTACACCTTC. It specifies CASLPGTGINYGYTF.

The chain couples TRBV7-2 to TRBJ1-1; D is ambiguous. Germline assignment: CDR1 SGHTA and CDR2 FQGNSA. V shed 1 base and J shed 1 base, with 4 bases lying between them. The CDR3 runs to 13 residues. The CDR3 nucleotides read TGTGCCAGCAGCTTAGGGCAGAACACTGAAGCTTTCTTT. Translated, it gives CASSLGQNTEAFF. Complete variable domain (other parts from reference TRBV7-2 and TRBJ1-1): GAGVSQSPSNKVTEKGKDVELRCDPISGHTALYWYRQSLGQGLEFLIYFQGNSAPDKSGLPSDRFSAERTGGSVSTLTIQRTQQEDSAVYLCASSLGQNTEAFFGQGTRLTVV.

This chain uses TRBV7-9 with TRBJ2-7; D possibly corresponds to TRBD1 (6 bases). The CDR3 is made up of 14 amino acids. Germline lookup yields CDR1 SEHNR and CDR2 FQNEAQ (reference sequence). With 5 bases removed from V and 2 bases from J, the gap between germline ends came to 13 bases. The CDR3 sequence is CASSTRDKTYEQYF. In DNA form, the CDR3 reads TGTGCCAGCAGCACCCGGGACAAGACCTACGAGCAGTACTTC.

J is TRBJ2-7 and V is TRBV6-5; the D gene could be TRBD1 or TRBD2 (5 bases each). Germline CDR1 reads MNHEY; CDR2 reads SVGAGI. The V end was cut by 2 bases, the J end by 7 bases, with 21 bases between. CDR3 length equals 16 residues. The CDR3 DNA sequence: TGTGCCAGCAGTTACGAGGGCCAAGGGGCATCGGGGGAGCAGTACTTC. Translation: CASSYEGQGASGEQYF.

The genes are TRBV28 and TRBJ2-7, with 7 bases lining up with TRBD1. This CDR3 comprises 14 residues. The J segment lost 3 bases and the V segment lost 5 bases, leaving 7 bases of the junction unmatched. Germline V lookup: CDR1 MDHEN, CDR2 SYDVKM. CDR3 sequence: CASSRIGQVYEQYF. CDR3 nucleotides: TGTGCCAGCAGTCGGATTGGACAGGTCTACGAGCAGTACTTC.

V and J are TRBV27 and TRBJ2-1; maybe TRBD2 (6 bases). The V gene's germline CDR1 is MNHEY and CDR2 SMNVEV (reference sequence). This CDR3 has 15 amino acids. Trimming took 2 bases from V and 6 from J, leaving 14 bases between them. The DNA for the CDR3 is TGTGCCAGCAGTTTAGGGTCGTGGGGACTCAATGAGCAGTTCTTC. This codes for CASSLGSWGLNEQFF.

This chain uses TRBV5-6 with TRBJ2-1, with D possibly matching TRBD2 (5 bases). The CDR3 consists of 15 residues. Germline loops: CDR1 SGHDT, CDR2 YYEEEE. Deletions cut 3 bases from V and 3 bases from J, with 13 bases between. The CDR3 spells CASSSLPAGYNEQFF. CDR3 in DNA: TGTGCCAGCAGCTCACTCCCCGCGGGCTACAATGAGCAGTTCTTC.

This CDR3 is CASSSGQGIIAVAYEQYF. CDR3 coding DNA: TGTGCCAGCAGCTCAGGACAGGGGATTATAGCAGTCGCCTACGAGCAGTACTTC. The chain employs TRBV11-2 and TRBJ2-7; 9 bases map to TRBD1. V was pared by 4 bases and J by 2 bases, with 15 bases of the junction left unmatched. Germline CDR1 and CDR2: SGHAT and FQNNGV. This CDR3 has 18 amino acids.

About this clone: This clone may be a read error of a much larger clone one base away. The chain uses TRBV18 and TRBJ2-1; D is undetermined. The CDR3 length is 14 residues. Germline assignment: CDR1 KGHSH and CDR2 LQKENI. The chain's CDR3 is CVSSPTGYYNEQFF. The DNA of the CDR3 is TGTGTCAGCTCACCGACCGGGTACTACAATGAGCAGTTCTTC.

Only one count was recorded for this clone. V gene TRBV7-2 combines with J gene TRBJ2-7; 7 nucleotides match TRBD2. CDR3 length equals 13 residues. Trimming took 5 bases from V and 7 from J; bases not matched to a gene: 8. Germline V CDR1 and CDR2: SGHTA, FQGNSA. The CDR3 DNA reads TGTGCCAGCAGCGCCCCTGGGGGAGGGGAGCAGTACTTC. Amino acid sequence: CASSAPGGGEQYF.

J is TRBJ2-7 and V is TRBV5-6; a possible D gene is TRBD1 (5 bases). CDR3 length: 13 amino acids. With 4 bases removed from V and 3 bases from J, the gap between germline ends came to 11 bases. Germline assignment: CDR1 SGHDT and CDR2 YYEEEE. Here the CDR3 reads CASSGRADYEQYF. CDR3 nucleotide sequence: TGTGCCAGCAGCGGCAGGGCGGACTACGAGCAGTACTTC.

CDR3 amino acids: CASSLGEFSYEQYF. The CDR3 DNA reads TGTGCCAGCAGCTTGGGGGAGTTCTCCTACGAGCAGTACTTC. This chain joins TRBV7-2 and TRBJ2-7; D may correspond to TRBD1 or TRBD2 (5 bases each). Germline V gives CDR1 SGHTA, CDR2 FQGNSA. The CDR3 has 14 residues. Trimming took off 3 bases at V and 0 bases at J, with 9 bases between the two ends.

This clone was seen more than once but under ten times. V and J are TRBV2 and TRBJ1-2; a possible D gene is TRBD1 (5 bases). The CDR3 covers 14 residues. With 2 bases removed from V and 2 bases from J, the gap between germline ends came to 9 bases. CDR1 is SNHLY, CDR2 FYNNEI, per germline. The CDR3 DNA reads as TGTGCCAGCAGTGAATGGGGCAAGAACTATGGCTACACCTTC. This sequence encodes CASSEWGKNYGYTF.

Notes on this clone: A read error may account for a junction end that differs from germline. The genes are TRBV11-2 and TRBJ1-4; tentative D call: TRBD1 (6 bases). Germline V CDR1 and CDR2: SGHAT, FQNNGV. The CDR3 is 17 residues long. The CDR3 nucleotides read TGTGTCAGCAGCTTATCTCAAAGTCGGGGGCGCGGTGAAAAACTGTTTTTT. The encoded protein is CVSSLSQSRGRGEKLFF.